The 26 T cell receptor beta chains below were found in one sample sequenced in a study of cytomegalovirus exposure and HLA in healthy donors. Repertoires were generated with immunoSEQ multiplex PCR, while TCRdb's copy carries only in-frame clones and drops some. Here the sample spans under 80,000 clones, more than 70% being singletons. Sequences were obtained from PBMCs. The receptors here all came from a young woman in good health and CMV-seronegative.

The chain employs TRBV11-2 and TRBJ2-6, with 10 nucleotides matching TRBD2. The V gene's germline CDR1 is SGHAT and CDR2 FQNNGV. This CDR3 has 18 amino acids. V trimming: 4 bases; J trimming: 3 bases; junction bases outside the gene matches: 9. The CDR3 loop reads CASSSFQRGGRGANVLTF. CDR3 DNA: TGTGCCAGCAGCTCCTTCCAGCGGGGGGGCCGTGGGGCCAACGTCCTGACTTTC.

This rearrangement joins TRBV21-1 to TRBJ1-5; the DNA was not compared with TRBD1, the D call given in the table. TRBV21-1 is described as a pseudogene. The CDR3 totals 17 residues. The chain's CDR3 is CASSKDPQNHSNQPQHF. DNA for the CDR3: TGTGCCAGCAGCAAAGACCCCCAGAACCATAGCAATCAGCCCCAGCATTTT.

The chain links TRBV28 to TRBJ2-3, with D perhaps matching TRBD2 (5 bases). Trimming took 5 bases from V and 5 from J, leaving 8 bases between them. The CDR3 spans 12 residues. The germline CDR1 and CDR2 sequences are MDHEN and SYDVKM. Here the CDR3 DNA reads TGTGCCAGCAGTCCGAGGGTAGATACGCAGTATTTT. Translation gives CASSPRVDTQYF.

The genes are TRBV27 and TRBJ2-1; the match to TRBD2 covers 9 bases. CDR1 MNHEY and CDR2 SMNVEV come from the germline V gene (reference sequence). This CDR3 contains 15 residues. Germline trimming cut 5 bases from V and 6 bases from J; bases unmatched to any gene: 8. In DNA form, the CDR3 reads TGTGCCAGCAGTCTAGGACTAGCGAGAACCAATGAGCAGTTCTTC. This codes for CASSLGLARTNEQFF.

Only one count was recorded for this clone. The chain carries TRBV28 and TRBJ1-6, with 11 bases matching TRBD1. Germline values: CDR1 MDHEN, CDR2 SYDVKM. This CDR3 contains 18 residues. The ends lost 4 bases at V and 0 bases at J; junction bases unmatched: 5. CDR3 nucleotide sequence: TGTGCCAGCAGTTCCTTGGACAGGGGGCCCTCCTATAATTCACCCCTCCACTTT. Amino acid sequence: CASSSLDRGPSYNSPLHF.

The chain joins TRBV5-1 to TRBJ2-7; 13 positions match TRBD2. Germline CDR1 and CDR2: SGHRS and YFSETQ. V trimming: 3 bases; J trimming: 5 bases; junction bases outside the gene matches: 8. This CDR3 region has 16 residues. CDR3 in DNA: TGCGCCAGCAGCTCTTTAAGGACTAGCGGGGGCGACGAGCAGTACTTC. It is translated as CASSSLRTSGGDEQYF.

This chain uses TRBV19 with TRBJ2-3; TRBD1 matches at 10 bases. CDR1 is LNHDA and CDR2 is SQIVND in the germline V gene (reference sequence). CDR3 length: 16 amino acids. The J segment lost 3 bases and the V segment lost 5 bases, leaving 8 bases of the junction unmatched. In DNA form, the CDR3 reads TGTGCCAGTAGTGGGGACAGGGGAGTGAGAACAGATACGCAGTATTTT. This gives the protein CASSGDRGVRTDTQYF. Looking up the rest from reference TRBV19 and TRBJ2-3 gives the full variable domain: DGGITQSPKYLFRKEGQNVTLSCEQNLNHDAMYWYRQDPGQGLRLIYYSQIVNDFQKGDIAEGYSVSREKKESFPLTVTSAQKNPTAFYLCASSGDRGVRTDTQYFGPGTRLTVL.

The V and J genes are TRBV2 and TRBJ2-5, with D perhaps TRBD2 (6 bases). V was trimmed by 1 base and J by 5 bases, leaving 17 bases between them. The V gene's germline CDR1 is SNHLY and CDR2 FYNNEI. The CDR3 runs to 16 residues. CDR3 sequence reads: CASSEGLGGVGETQYF. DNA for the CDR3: TGTGCCAGCAGTGAAGGTCTGGGAGGAGTTGGGGAGACCCAGTACTTC.

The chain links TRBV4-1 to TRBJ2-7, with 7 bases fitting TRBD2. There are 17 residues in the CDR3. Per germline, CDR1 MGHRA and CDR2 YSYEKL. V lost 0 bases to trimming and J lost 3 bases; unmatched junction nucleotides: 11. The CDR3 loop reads CASSQDVWTSLVYEQYF. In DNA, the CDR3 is TGCGCCAGCAGCCAAGATGTTTGGACTAGTCTCGTCTACGAGCAGTACTTC.

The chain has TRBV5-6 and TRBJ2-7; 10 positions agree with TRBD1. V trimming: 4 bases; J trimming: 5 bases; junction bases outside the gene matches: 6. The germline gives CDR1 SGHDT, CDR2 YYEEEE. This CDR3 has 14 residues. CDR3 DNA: TGTGCCAGCAGCCCGACAGGGGGCGTTGACGAGCAGTACTTC. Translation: CASSPTGGVDEQYF.

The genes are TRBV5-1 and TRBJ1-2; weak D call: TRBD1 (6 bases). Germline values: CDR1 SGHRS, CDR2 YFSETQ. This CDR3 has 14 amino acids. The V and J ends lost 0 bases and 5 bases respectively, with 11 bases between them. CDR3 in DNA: TGCGCCAGCAGCTTGGGCGGGCAGGGGTATGGCTACACCTTC. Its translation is CASSLGGQGYGYTF.

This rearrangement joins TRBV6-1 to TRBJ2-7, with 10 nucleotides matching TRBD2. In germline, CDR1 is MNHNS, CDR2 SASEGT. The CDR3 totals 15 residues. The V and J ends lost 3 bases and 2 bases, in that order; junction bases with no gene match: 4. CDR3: CASSDSSGGPYEQYF. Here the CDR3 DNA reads TGTGCCAGCAGTGACTCTAGCGGGGGACCCTACGAGCAGTACTTC.

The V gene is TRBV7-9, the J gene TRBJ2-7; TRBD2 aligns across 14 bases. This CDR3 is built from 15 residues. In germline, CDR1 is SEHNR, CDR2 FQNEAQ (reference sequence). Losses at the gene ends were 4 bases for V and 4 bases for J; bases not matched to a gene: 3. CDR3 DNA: TGTGCCAGCAGCTGGACTAGCGGGAGGTTGTACGAGCAGTACTTC. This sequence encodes CASSWTSGRLYEQYF.

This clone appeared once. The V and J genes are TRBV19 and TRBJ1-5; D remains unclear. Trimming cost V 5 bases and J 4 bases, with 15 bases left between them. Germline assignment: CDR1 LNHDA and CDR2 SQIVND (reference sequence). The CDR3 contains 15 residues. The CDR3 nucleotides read TGTGCCAGTAGTCCGCCCTTAACCCTAAATCAGCCCCAGCATTTT. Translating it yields CASSPPLTLNQPQHF.

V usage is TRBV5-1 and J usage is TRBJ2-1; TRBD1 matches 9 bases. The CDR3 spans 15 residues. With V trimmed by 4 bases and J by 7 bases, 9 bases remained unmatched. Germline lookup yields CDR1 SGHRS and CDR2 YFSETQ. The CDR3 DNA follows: TGCGCCAGCAGCGCAACGGGACAGGGTCGTAATGAGCAGTTCTTC. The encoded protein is CASSATGQGRNEQFF.

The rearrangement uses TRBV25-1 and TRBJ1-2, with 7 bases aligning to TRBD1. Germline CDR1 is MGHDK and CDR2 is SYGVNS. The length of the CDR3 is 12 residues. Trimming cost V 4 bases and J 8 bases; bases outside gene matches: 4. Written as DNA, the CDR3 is TGTGCCAGCAGTGCGACAGGGTACGGCTACACCTTC. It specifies CASSATGYGYTF.

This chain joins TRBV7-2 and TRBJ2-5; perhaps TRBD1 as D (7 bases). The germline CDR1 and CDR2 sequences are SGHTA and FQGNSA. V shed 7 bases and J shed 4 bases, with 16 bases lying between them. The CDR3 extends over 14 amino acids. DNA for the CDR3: TGTGCCAGCATTCAGGGGGGCTCGGCAGAGACCCAGTACTTC. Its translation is CASIQGGSAETQYF. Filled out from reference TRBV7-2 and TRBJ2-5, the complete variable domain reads GAGVSQSPSNKVTEKGKDVELRCDPISGHTALYWYRQSLGQGLEFLIYFQGNSAPDKSGLPSDRFSAERTGGSVSTLTIQRTQQEDSAVYLCASIQGGSAETQYFGPGTRLLVL.

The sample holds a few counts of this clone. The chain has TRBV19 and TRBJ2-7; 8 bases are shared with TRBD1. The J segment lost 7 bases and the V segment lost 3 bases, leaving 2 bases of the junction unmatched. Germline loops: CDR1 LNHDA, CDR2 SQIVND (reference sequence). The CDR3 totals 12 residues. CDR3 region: CASSIRTGEQYF. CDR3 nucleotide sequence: TGTGCCAGTAGTATTCGGACAGGGGAGCAGTACTTC.

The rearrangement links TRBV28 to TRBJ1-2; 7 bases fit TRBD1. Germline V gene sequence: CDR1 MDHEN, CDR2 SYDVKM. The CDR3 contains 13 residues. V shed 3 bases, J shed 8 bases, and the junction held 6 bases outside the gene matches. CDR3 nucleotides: TGTGCCAGCAGTTTCAAGGGGGCGGCAGGCTACACCTTC. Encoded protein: CASSFKGAAGYTF.

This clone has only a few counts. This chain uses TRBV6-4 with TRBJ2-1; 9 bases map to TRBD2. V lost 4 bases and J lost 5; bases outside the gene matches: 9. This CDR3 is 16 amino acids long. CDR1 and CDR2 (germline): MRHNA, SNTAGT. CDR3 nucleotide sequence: TGTGCCAGCAGTGTCCTGGCGGGAGGGCCTCACAATGAGCAGTTCTTC. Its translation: CASSVLAGGPHNEQFF.

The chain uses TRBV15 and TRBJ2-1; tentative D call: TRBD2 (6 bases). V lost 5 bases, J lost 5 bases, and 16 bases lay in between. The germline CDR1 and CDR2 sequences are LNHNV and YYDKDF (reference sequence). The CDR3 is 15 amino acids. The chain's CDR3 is CATSASRLVNNEQFF. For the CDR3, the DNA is TGTGCCACCAGCGCCTCTAGACTAGTAAACAATGAGCAGTTCTTC.

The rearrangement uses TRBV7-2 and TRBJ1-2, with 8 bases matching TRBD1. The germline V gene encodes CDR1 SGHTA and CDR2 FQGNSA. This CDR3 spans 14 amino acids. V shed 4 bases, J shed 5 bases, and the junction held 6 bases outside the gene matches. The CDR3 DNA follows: TGTGCCAGCAGCTCACCCGGGACAGGATATGGCTACACCTTC. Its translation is CASSSPGTGYGYTF.

DNA of the CDR3: TGTGCCAGCAGCAAAAGGCGCGGGGGCAGCTCCTACAATGAGCAGTTCTTC. Its protein is CASSKRRGGSSYNEQFF. The gene calls are TRBV7-8 and TRBJ2-1, with D possibly matching TRBD2 (7 bases). Germline lookup yields CDR1 SGHVS and CDR2 FQNEAQ. V lost 5 bases and J 0 bases, leaving 17 bases between the germline ends. CDR3 size: 17 residues.

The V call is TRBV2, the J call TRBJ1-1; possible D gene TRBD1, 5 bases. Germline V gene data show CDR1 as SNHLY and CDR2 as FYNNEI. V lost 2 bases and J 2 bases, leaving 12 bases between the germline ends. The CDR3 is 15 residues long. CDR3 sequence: CASSEQGTVNTEAFF. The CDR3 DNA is TGTGCCAGCAGTGAACAGGGTACAGTTAACACTGAAGCTTTCTTT. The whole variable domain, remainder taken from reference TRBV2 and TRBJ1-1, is EPEVTQTPSHQVTQMGQEVILRCVPISNHLYFYWYRQILGQKVEFLVSFYNNEISEKSEIFDDQFSVERPDGSNFTLKIRSTKLEDSAMYFCASSEQGTVNTEAFFGQGTRLTVV.

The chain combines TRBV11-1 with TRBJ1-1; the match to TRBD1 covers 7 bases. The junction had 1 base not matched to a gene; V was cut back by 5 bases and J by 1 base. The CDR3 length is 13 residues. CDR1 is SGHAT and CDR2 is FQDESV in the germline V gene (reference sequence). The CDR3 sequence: CASSRDRNTEAFF. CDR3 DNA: TGTGCCAGCAGCCGGGACAGGAACACTGAAGCTTTCTTT.

As DNA, the CDR3 is TGCGCCAGCAGCCGCTCGGGACTAGCGGGAGAGGATACGCAGTATTTT. Protein: CASSRSGLAGEDTQYF. The chain combines TRBV5-1 with TRBJ2-3; 14 nucleotides agree with TRBD2. V was clipped by 4 bases and J by 6 bases; unmatched bases: 7. The CDR3 has 16 amino acids. Germline values: CDR1 SGHRS, CDR2 YFSETQ.